This passage covers 26 T cell receptor beta chains from one sample sequenced in a study of cytomegalovirus exposure and HLA in healthy donors. PCR primers comprised 60 Vbeta and 13 Jbeta primers. TCRdb's copy holds only in-frame clones and misses some; the assay was immunoSEQ multiplex PCR. The profile shows about 140,000 clones, roughly three quarters of them singletons. The sequenced material came from PBMCs. The receptors here all came from a man between 25 and 39 years old in good health and CMV-seronegative.

This clone turned up a few times. The rearrangement joins TRBV6-4 to TRBJ2-1; D is ambiguous. Trimming pared 7 bases from V and 5 bases from J, leaving 15 bases between. The CDR3 is 14 amino acids. Germline V lookup: CDR1 MRHNA, CDR2 SNTAGT. The CDR3 protein is CASTERMWNNEQFF. For the CDR3, the DNA is TGTGCCAGCACTGAGAGGATGTGGAACAATGAGCAGTTCTTC.

The genes are TRBV13 and TRBJ2-3; 9 nucleotides line up with TRBD2. The CDR3 has 14 residues. The junction had 3 bases not matched to a gene; V was cut back by 8 bases and J by 0 bases. Germline loops: CDR1 PRHDT, CDR2 FYEKMQ (reference sequence). The CDR3 protein is CASWGLASTDTQYF. In nucleotides, the CDR3 is TGTGCCAGCTGGGGACTAGCAAGCACAGATACGCAGTATTTT.

This clone counts as medium-sized. The J gene is TRBJ2-1, the V gene TRBV5-6; TRBD2 agrees at 8 bases. CDR3 length equals 15 residues. CDR1 and CDR2 (germline): SGHDT, YYEEEE. V was clipped by 0 bases and J by 5 bases; unmatched bases: 4. CDR3 bases: TGTGCCAGCAGCTTGGGTGCGGGAGGTGACAATGAGCAGTTCTTC. As protein: CASSLGAGGDNEQFF.

J is TRBJ2-7 and V is TRBV13, with 10 bases fitting TRBD1. The CDR3 runs 15 residues. V trimming: 1 base; J trimming: 6 bases; junction bases outside the gene matches: 6. CDR1 PRHDT and CDR2 FYEKMQ come from the germline V gene (reference sequence). The DNA for the CDR3 is TGTGCCAGCAGCTTAGATGGACAGGGGGATCCCGAGCAGTACTTC. Its translation is CASSLDGQGDPEQYF.

This chain joins TRBV4-1 and TRBJ2-3, with TRBD2 identical over 14 bases. Germline CDR1 is MGHRA and CDR2 is YSYEKL. The CDR3 length is 18 residues. Germline trimming cut 0 bases from V and 2 bases from J; bases unmatched to any gene: 4. In DNA form, the CDR3 reads TGCGCCAGCAGCCAAGATAAGGGACTAGCGGGAGACACAGATACGCAGTATTTT. Residues: CASSQDKGLAGDTDTQYF.

This clone occurred a few times. This chain links TRBV2 with TRBJ2-7, with a possible D match to TRBD1 (6 bases). The CDR3 contains 16 residues. V lost 2 bases, J lost 3 bases, and 17 bases lay in between. CDR1 SNHLY and CDR2 FYNNEI come from the germline V gene. The CDR3 sequence is CASSENRVPSFYEQYF. The CDR3 DNA reads as TGTGCCAGCAGTGAAAACAGGGTCCCCAGCTTCTACGAGCAGTACTTC.

The CDR3 nucleotides are TGTGCCAGCAGCGCTGCGGCGACGGGGGAGCTGTTTTTT. This gives the protein CASSAAATGELFF. The rearrangement links TRBV7-9 to TRBJ2-2; D is undetermined. Germline-derived CDR1 and CDR2 are SEHNR and FQNEAQ (reference sequence). Trimming took off 5 bases at V and 8 bases at J, with 12 bases between the two ends. The CDR3 extends over 13 amino acids.

The rearrangement joins TRBV10-3 to TRBJ2-1; 7 bases are a match to TRBD1. Trimming at V came to 11 bases and at J to 7 bases, leaving 11 bases not matched to a gene. CDR1 and CDR2 from the germline V gene are ENHRY and SYGVKD. The CDR3 extends over 13 amino acids. CDR3 DNA sequence: TGTGCCGGCCAGCGACAGGGAAAAAATGAGCAGTTCTTC. It yields the protein CAGQRQGKNEQFF.

The chain recombines TRBV5-1 with TRBJ2-3; 9 bases are shared with TRBD2. The V segment lost 4 bases and the J segment 2 bases; nucleotides outside the gene matches: 5. There are 15 residues in the CDR3. Germline CDR1 reads SGHRS; CDR2 reads YFSETQ. The CDR3 DNA reads as TGCGCCAGCAGCCCGACTAGCGGCCCCACAGATACGCAGTATTTT. Encoded protein: CASSPTSGPTDTQYF.

The chain employs TRBV11-2 and TRBJ2-7, with 8 bases aligning to TRBD1. The CDR3 runs 14 residues. The V segment lost 7 bases and the J segment 3 bases; nucleotides outside the gene matches: 8. Germline V gene sequence: CDR1 SGHAT, CDR2 FQNNGV. The DNA for the CDR3 is TGTGCCAGCAACAGCCGGGACAGGAACTACGAGCAGTACTTC. Translation: CASNSRDRNYEQYF.

This clone was seen a single time. The chain uses TRBV5-6 and TRBJ2-1; 15 bases match TRBD2. CDR1 and CDR2 from the germline V gene are SGHDT and YYEEEE. This CDR3 is 19 amino acids long. J lost 2 bases, V lost 5 bases, and 11 bases had no gene match. The CDR3 coding sequence is TGTGCCAGCAGTAGGACTAGCGGGAGGGCCGCGGAACCCTACAATGAGCAGTTCTTC. This encodes CASSRTSGRAAEPYNEQFF.

This clone was detected a few times. This chain uses TRBV4-2 with TRBJ2-2, with 11 bases fitting TRBD2. Germline CDR1 reads LGHNA; CDR2 reads YNFKEQ. V shed 7 bases and J 5 bases; nucleotides not matched to a gene: 12. This CDR3 contains 17 residues. Here the CDR3 DNA reads TGTGCCAGCACCCAGGGAACTAGCGGGAGTGGTACCGGGGAGCTGTTTTTT. Protein sequence: CASTQGTSGSGTGELFF.

The V call is TRBV7-2, the J call TRBJ2-1, with 7 bases aligning to TRBD2. The germline gives CDR1 SGHTA, CDR2 FQGNSA. The CDR3 extends over 15 amino acids. Trimming removed 1 base from V and 3 bases from J; junction bases left unmatched: 3. CDR3 nucleotide sequence: TGTGCCAGCAGCTTAGGCGCGGGGGACTACAATGAGCAGTTCTTC. Translating it yields CASSLGAGDYNEQFF. Together with reference TRBV7-2 and TRBJ2-1, the CDR3 gives the full variable domain: GAGVSQSPSNKVTEKGKDVELRCDPISGHTALYWYRQSLGQGLEFLIYFQGNSAPDKSGLPSDRFSAERTGGSVSTLTIQRTQQEDSAVYLCASSLGAGDYNEQFFGPGTRLTVL.

This clone was found once. The chain has TRBV27 and TRBJ1-2; a possible D gene is TRBD1 (6 bases). The CDR3 loop spans 15 amino acids. V lost 2 bases and J lost 4, with 14 bases in between. The germline CDR1 and CDR2 sequences are MNHEY and SMNVEV (reference sequence). The chain's CDR3 is CASSLAGTTVYGYTF. DNA for the CDR3: TGTGCCAGCAGTTTAGCCGGGACAACCGTCTATGGCTACACCTTC.

DNA of the CDR3: TGCGCCAGCAGCTTTGGTGAGGCGTCGTACACCTTC. Amino acids: CASSFGEASYTF. V and J are TRBV5-1 and TRBJ1-2; no firm D call. Looked up from germline, CDR1 is SGHRS and CDR2 is YFSETQ. This CDR3 has 12 residues. V gave up 2 bases and J gave up 11 bases, with 13 bases separating them.

This clone has a single count. The V and J genes are TRBV5-1 and TRBJ1-1; D is perhaps TRBD1 (5 bases). V was shortened by 4 bases and J by 7 bases, with 14 bases between the two germline ends. Germline V gives CDR1 SGHRS, CDR2 YFSETQ. The CDR3 runs 13 residues. CDR3 sequence (DNA): TGCGCCAGCAGCCAAGGGCAGGGTGGTGAAGCTTTCTTT. Protein product: CASSQGQGGEAFF.

CDR3 loop: CASSVGTGVRYEQYF. Here the CDR3 DNA reads TGCGCCAGCAGCGTAGGGACAGGGGTTAGGTACGAGCAGTACTTC. The chain is built from TRBV5-1 and TRBJ2-7; 10 bases fit TRBD1. Trimming removed 4 bases from V and 4 bases from J; junction bases left unmatched: 8. Germline CDR1 and CDR2: SGHRS and YFSETQ. The CDR3 is 15 residues long. The entire variable domain, with the rest obtained from reference TRBV5-1 and TRBJ2-7, is as follows: KAGVTQTPRYLIKTRGQQVTLSCSPISGHRSVSWYQQTPGQGLQFLFEYFSETQRNKGNFPGRFSGRQFSNSRSEMNVSTLELGDSALYLCASSVGTGVRYEQYFGPGTRLTVT.

This clone was detected only a few times. This sequence joins TRBV19 and TRBJ1-5; 9 nucleotides align to TRBD1. Germline V gene lookup returns CDR1 LNHDA and CDR2 SQIVND (reference sequence). The ends lost 7 bases at V and 2 bases at J; junction bases unmatched: 15. The CDR3 runs to 18 residues. CDR3 DNA: TGTGCCAGTATCCAACCGGGACAGGGAGGAGGTGGCAATCAGCCCCAGCATTTT. Amino acids: CASIQPGQGGGGNQPQHF.

The J gene is TRBJ1-1, the V gene TRBV15; D gene unclear. The CDR3 totals 14 residues. V lost 3 bases and J 2 bases, leaving 10 bases between the germline ends. Germline values: CDR1 LNHNV, CDR2 YYDKDF (reference sequence). Here the CDR3 reads CATSSSGFNTEAFF. The DNA for the CDR3 is TGTGCCACCAGCAGTTCGGGGTTTAACACTGAAGCTTTCTTT.

The chain combines TRBV4-1 with TRBJ1-1; TRBD1 agrees at 8 bases. With V trimmed by 1 base and J by 1 base, 8 bases remained unmatched. This CDR3 spans 17 amino acids. Germline assignment: CDR1 MGHRA and CDR2 YSYEKL. The CDR3 sequence: CASSQGDRGPKNTEAFF. CDR3 nucleotide sequence: TGCGCCAGCAGCCAAGGTGACAGGGGCCCTAAGAACACTGAAGCTTTCTTT.

V is TRBV9 and J is TRBJ2-3; TRBD2 agrees at 15 bases. The V gene's germline CDR1 is SGDLS and CDR2 YYNGEE. The trim removed 0 bases at V and 4 bases at J, leaving 9 bases unmatched. CDR3 length: 19 amino acids. The chain's CDR3 is CASSVGRTSGRVGADTQYF. Written as DNA, the CDR3 is TGTGCCAGCAGCGTAGGTCGGACTAGCGGGAGGGTAGGCGCAGATACGCAGTATTTT. Full variable domain (outside the CDR3, taken from reference TRBV9 and TRBJ2-3): DSGVTQTPKHLITATGQRVTLRCSPRSGDLSVYWYQQSLDQGLQFLIQYYNGEERAKGNILERFSAQQFPDLHSELNLSSLELGDSALYFCASSVGRTSGRVGADTQYFGPGTRLTVL.

This chain connects TRBV27 to TRBJ2-7, with D maybe TRBD1 (6 bases). V was shortened by 6 bases and J by 3 bases, with 18 bases between the two germline ends. This CDR3 spans 15 amino acids. Germline assignment: CDR1 MNHEY and CDR2 SMNVEV (reference sequence). The CDR3: CASSSRGQSGYEQYF. The CDR3 nucleotides read TGTGCCAGCAGCTCACGCGGACAGTCCGGCTACGAGCAGTACTTC.

The chain recombines TRBV29-1 with TRBJ2-1; 10 nucleotides line up with TRBD2. The V gene end was trimmed by 0 bases and the J gene end by 8 bases; junction bases not matched to a gene: 13. Germline V lookup: CDR1 SQVTM, CDR2 ANQGSEA. The CDR3 is 17 residues long. CDR3 protein: CSVEDRSSGRAGDEQFF. In nucleotides, the CDR3 is TGCAGCGTTGAAGATCGATCGAGCGGGAGGGCCGGGGATGAGCAGTTCTTC.

This clone occurred a few times. This sequence joins TRBV2 and TRBJ1-1, with D perhaps TRBD1 (6 bases). Germline CDR1 is SNHLY and CDR2 is FYNNEI. The CDR3 contains 13 residues. Between the trimmed V and J ends, which lost 5 bases and 3 bases, there was a span of 10 bases. CDR3 amino acids: CASSWEGDTEAFF. The CDR3 DNA is TGTGCCAGCAGTTGGGAGGGGGACACTGAAGCTTTCTTT.

This sequence joins TRBV5-1 and TRBJ2-6; TRBD2 matches 7 bases. CDR1 is SGHRS, CDR2 YFSETQ, per germline. The CDR3 loop spans 17 amino acids. The V segment lost 1 base and the J segment 3 bases; nucleotides outside the gene matches: 7. This CDR3 is CASSLLEGGSGANVLTF. The CDR3 DNA sequence: TGCGCCAGCAGCTTGCTGGAGGGAGGGAGTGGGGCCAACGTCCTGACTTTC.

The rearrangement joins TRBV18 to TRBJ2-3; TRBD2 matches at 10 bases. The germline V gene encodes CDR1 KGHSH and CDR2 LQKENI. The CDR3 is 15 residues long. V lost 4 bases to trimming and J lost 6 bases; unmatched junction nucleotides: 7. As DNA, the CDR3 is TGTGCCAGCTCACAAAGACCTAGCGGGAGCGATACGCAGTATTTT. Translating gives CASSQRPSGSDTQYF.